This T cell receptor (beta chain) was retrieved from a study of blood T cell repertoires in COVID-19. Deletions cut 5 bases from V and 3 bases from J, with 13 bases between. The CDR3 consists of 14 residues. From germline, CDR1 is SEHNR and CDR2 FQNEAQ (reference sequence). Libraries were prepared by immunoSEQ multiplex PCR; TCRdb keeps only in-frame clonotypes and omits some of them. The sample comprises about 140,000 clones, approximately 86% of which are singletons, and around 5% rests with the top ten. The rearrangement joins TRBV7-9 to TRBJ1-2; D may be TRBD1 (6 bases). This receptor was obtained from a human donor in a cohort sampled during active COVID-19. The sequenced material came from peripheral blood. CDR3 sequence: CASSLGTMDYGYTF. The CDR3 coding sequence is TGTGCCAGCAGCCTCGGGACAATGGACTATGGCTACACCTTC.